A selection of T cell receptor beta chains follows, all from one sample in a study of T cell responses to AZD1222 COVID-19 vaccine. Method: immunoSEQ multiplex PCR; TCRdb's copy keeps in-frame clones and lacks some. In the table there are some 140,000 clones, around nine tenths of which are singletons. The sample here was peripheral blood, taken on day 0 of AZD1222 vaccination. These receptors were collected from an adult in good health. CDR3s include the opening cysteine and the closing phenylalanine or tryptophan. The order of the fields is J gene, V gene, clone size, D gene, CDR3 DNA, CDR3 protein. D genes are given only for firm matches. Expanded clones are given a class, and other clones once, few, many or no size at all.

J: TRBJ1-5; V: TRBV18; size: -; D: -; DNA: TGTGCCAGCTCACCCACAGATACCTATAGCAATCAGCCCCAGCATTTT; CDR3: CASSPTDTYSNQPQHF
J: TRBJ2-7; V: TRBV18; size: -; D: -; DNA: TGTGCCAGCTCACCACAGCCAGGGCATCAGGACGAGCAGTACTTC; CDR3: CASSPQPGHQDEQYF
J: TRBJ1-1; V: TRBV19; size: -; D: -; DNA: TGTGCCAGTACCCCTTCGAAACCTGGAGGGTATTTCACTGAAGCTTTCTTT; CDR3: CASTPSKPGGYFTEAFF
J: TRBJ1-1; V: TRBV7-9; size: few; D: -; DNA: TGTGCCAGCAGCTACTCCGGGACTGAGATTGAAGCTTTCTTT; CDR3: CASSYSGTEIEAFF
J: TRBJ1-1; V: TRBV30; size: -; D: -; DNA: TGTGCCTGGAGTGGGGCTCAAGAGGCTTTCTTT; CDR3: CAWSGAQEAFF
J: TRBJ2-1; V: TRBV6-1; size: -; D: -; DNA: TGTGCCAGCAGTGAAGGGTTGGGGGCGCATGAGCAGTTCTTC; CDR3: CASSEGLGAHEQFF
J: TRBJ1-1; V: TRBV6-5; size: -; D: -; DNA: TGTGCCAGCAGTTTCCCGGTGAGGGGCGAGGGTGAAGCTTTCTTT; CDR3: CASSFPVRGEGEAFF
J: TRBJ1-3; V: TRBV10-3; size: -; D: -; DNA: TGTGCCATCAGTGGGGGGGCTGGAAACACCATATATTTT; CDR3: CAISGGAGNTIYF
J: TRBJ2-5; V: TRBV5-1; size: -; D: -; DNA: TGCGCCAGCAGCTTGGAGTCTATTGAGACCCAGTACTTC; CDR3: CASSLESIETQYF
J: TRBJ1-3; V: TRBV29-1; size: once; D: -; DNA: TGCAGCGCGTCAAGGGAGAATGGAAACACCATATATTTT; CDR3: CSASRENGNTIYF
J: TRBJ1-2; V: TRBV5-1; size: -; D: -; DNA: TGCGCCAGTCAAACCGGACCGGGGAACTATGGCTACACCTTC; CDR3: CASQTGPGNYGYTF
J: TRBJ2-7; V: TRBV13; size: -; D: -; DNA: TGTGCCAGCAGCATGGGACGGACTATAGTCGAGCAGTACTTC; CDR3: CASSMGRTIVEQYF
J: TRBJ1-5; V: TRBV28; size: -; D: -; DNA: TGTGCCAGCTGCGGGTTCAATCAGCCCCAGCATTTT; CDR3: CASCGFNQPQHF
J: TRBJ1-2; V: TRBV7-9; size: -; D: -; DNA: TGTGCCAGCAGCTTAGGATGGACTAACTATGGCTACACCTTC; CDR3: CASSLGWTNYGYTF
J: TRBJ2-5; V: TRBV5-8; size: -; D: -; DNA: TGTGCCAGCAGCTTGAACGGTGCGAACCAAGAGACCCAGTACTTC; CDR3: CASSLNGANQETQYF
J: TRBJ1-1; V: TRBV6-5; size: once; D: -; DNA: TGTGCCAGCAGTTCGAGGGGTGGAGGAGAACAAGCTTTCTTT; CDR3: CASSSRGGGEQAFF
J: TRBJ1-3; V: TRBV7-2; size: -; D: -; DNA: TGTGCCAGCAGCTTAGGGGAGAGCTCTGGAAACACCATATATTTT; CDR3: CASSLGESSGNTIYF
J: TRBJ1-1; V: TRBV7-9; size: -; D: -; DNA: TGTGCCAGCAGCTCCTGGACAGCTAAGAACACTGAAGCTTTCTTT; CDR3: CASSSWTAKNTEAFF
J: TRBJ1-2; V: TRBV9; size: -; D: TRBD1; DNA: TGTGCCAGCAGCGCGTTATCGGGACAGAACTATGGCTACACCTTC; CDR3: CASSALSGQNYGYTF
J: TRBJ1-2; V: TRBV15; size: -; D: -; DNA: TGTGCCACCAGCAGCCAGGAGCTGACCGACCTCTATGGCTACACCTTC; CDR3: CATSSQELTDLYGYTF
J: TRBJ1-5; V: TRBV23-1; size: -; D: -; DNA: TGCGCCAGCAGTCGGGGATTCGACCGGGACACAAGGACCAATCAGCCCCAGCATTTT; CDR3: CASSRGFDRDTRTNQPQHF
J: TRBJ2-1; V: TRBV27; size: -; D: -; DNA: TGTGCCAGCAGTTTTTGGGGGTACTACAATGAGCAGTTCTTC; CDR3: CASSFWGYYNEQFF